A selection of T cell receptor beta chains follows, all from one sample in a study of regulatory T cells in long-lasting Graves disease. TCRdb processed the multiplex PCR reads anew with MiXCR; each CDR3 protein has one entry. Of roughly 400,000 distinct CDR3 sequences detected, 15% appear once; the ten largest clones hold about 8%. Another study also made use of these data, one on T cells in Graves' hyperthyroidism and ophthalmopathy.

The sample was peripheral blood mononuclear cells (PBMCs), taken at new diagnosis, from a patient treated with antithyroid drugs. All receptors derive from a woman aged 40 to 50 with Graves disease. CDR3s include the opening cysteine and the closing phenylalanine or tryptophan. The D gene is left open where the match is weak. Rows may omit the clone size; those that give it use once, few, many or a size class.

clone size | J gene | V gene | D gene | CDR3 DNA | CDR3 protein
many | TRBJ2-4 | TRBV12-3/TRBV12-4 | - | TGTGCCAGCAGTCCGCACCGGGAAAAAAACATTCAGTACTTC | CASSPHREKNIQYF
- | TRBJ1-5 | TRBV27 | - | TGTGCCAGCAGCTCGTTCAATAGCAATCAGCCCCAGCATTTT | CASSSFNSNQPQHF
- | TRBJ1-5 | TRBV12-5 | - | TGTGCTAGTGGTTTGGTACCAACTTACCAGCCCCAGCATTTT | CASGLVPTYQPQHF
few | TRBJ2-7 | TRBV19 | - | TGTGCCAGTAGTATAGGTTCCCTGGCCTACGAGCAGTACTTC | CASSIGSLAYEQYF
- | TRBJ2-4 | TRBV7-9 | TRBD2 | TGTGCCAGTGGTAGCGGGAGTATTTCCAAAAACATTCAGTACTTC | CASGSGSISKNIQYF
many | TRBJ2-7 | TRBV11-3 | - | TGTGCCAGCAGCCGCACCGAGGGCCCGGTCCCCTACGAGCAGTACTTC | CASSRTEGPVPYEQYF
few | TRBJ1-5 | TRBV7-9 | - | TGTGCCAGCAGCCAGTTCGTAGGGGCGGATCAGCCCCAGCATTTT | CASSQFVGADQPQHF
few | TRBJ1-1 | TRBV19 | - | TGTGCCAGTAGTATATTGGGGGGGCGCGTCACTGAAGCTTTCTTT | CASSILGGRVTEAFF
many | TRBJ2-1 | TRBV9 | - | TGTGCCAGCAGCGCTCTCCGGGACGGCAACAATGAGCAGTTCTTC | CASSALRDGNNEQFF
many | TRBJ2-2 | TRBV12-3/TRBV12-4 | - | TGTGCCAGCAGTCCCTGGCAGGTTAACACCGGGGAGCTGTTTTTT | CASSPWQVNTGELFF
- | TRBJ2-1 | TRBV12-3/TRBV12-4 | TRBD1 | TGTGCCAGCAGGGGGGGGGACAGGGGTTACAATGAGCAGTTCTTC | CASRGGDRGYNEQFF
- | TRBJ1-2 | TRBV6-1 | - | TGTGCCAGCAGTGATCTTCAGGGGTACTATGGCTACACCTTC | CASSDLQGYYGYTF
many | TRBJ1-5 | TRBV6-1 | - | TGTGCCGTCGCGGCAGGGGCGGGCAATCAGCCCCAGCATTTT | CAVAAGAGNQPQHF
- | TRBJ2-1 | TRBV4-1 | TRBD1 | TGCGCCAGCAGCCTCCCGGGTGACAGGGAGTTCTTC | CASSLPGDREFF
- | TRBJ2-1 | TRBV11-3 | - | TGTGCCAGCAGCAAGTGGGGATCCGACAATGAGCAGTTCTTC | CASSKWGSDNEQFF
few | TRBJ2-3 | TRBV29-1 | - | TGCAGCGCCGTCGGTCTAGCTCCTTATACGCAGTATTTT | CSAVGLAPYTQYF
- | TRBJ1-5 | TRBV30 | - | TGTGCCTGGAGTGTGCAGGGCTATCAGCCCCAGCATTTT | CAWSVQGYQPQHF
many | TRBJ1-1 | TRBV12-3/TRBV12-4 | - | TGTGCCAGCAGTTTAATGGGGGGGAACACTGAAGCTTTCTTT | CASSLMGGNTEAFF
- | TRBJ1-6 | TRBV5-4 | - | TGTGCCAGCAGCTTGGACAGGGCCGTAAATTCACCCCTCCACTTT | CASSLDRAVNSPLHF
many | TRBJ2-2 | TRBV20-1 | - | TGCAGTGCTAGAGATCGGAACACCGGGGAGCTGTTTTTT | CSARDRNTGELFF
many | TRBJ1-4 | TRBV12-3/TRBV12-4 | - | TGTGCCAGCAGCTTTCGGGAGGGAAAACTGTTTTTT | CASSFREGKLFF
many | TRBJ2-7 | TRBV11-1 | - | TGTGCCAGCAGCGAAACGGGGTTTCGGCTTGGACTGAAAGGCTACGAGCAGTACTTC | CASSETGFRLGLKGYEQYF
many | TRBJ2-7 | TRBV7-9 | TRBD2 | TGTGCCAGCAGCCCCCGGACTAGCGGGAGCTACGAGCAGTACTTC | CASSPRTSGSYEQYF
- | TRBJ1-1 | TRBV29-1 | - | TGCAGCGTTGATGGGGGACTGAACACTGAAGCTTTCTTT | CSVDGGLNTEAFF
- | TRBJ2-6 | TRBV6-2/TRBV6-3 | - | TGTGCCAGCAGTTACGAAGGGCGGGCCAACGTCCTGACTTTC | CASSYEGRANVLTF
many | TRBJ2-7 | TRBV7-3 | - | TGTGCCAGCAGCTTAACGTACAAGGTTTCAGCCAAAGGCTACGAGCAGTACTTC | CASSLTYKVSAKGYEQYF
many | TRBJ2-3 | TRBV5-1 | - | TGCGCCAGCAGCTTGTACAGGAGATACACAGATACGCAGTATTTT | CASSLYRRYTDTQYF
many | TRBJ2-2 | TRBV3-1 | TRBD2 | TGTGCCAGCAGCCAAATGTCGGGAGGTTCCGGGGAGCTGTTTTTT | CASSQMSGGSGELFF
many | TRBJ2-7 | TRBV20-1 | - | TGCAGTGCTAGATTACCGGCCTCCTCCTACGAGCAGTACTTC | CSARLPASSYEQYF
many | TRBJ2-2 | TRBV5-1 | - | TGCGCCAGCAGCTTGGCCGTGGCCGGGGAGCTGTTTTTT | CASSLAVAGELFF